A single T cell receptor beta chain is shown here with its context. Sequence at one end of the junction differs from germline and may be a read error. The patients had localized lung adenocarcinoma, a non-small cell subtype. Per germline, CDR1 MNHNS and CDR2 SASEGT. This CDR3 contains 15 residues. The record originates from a study of CD4 and CD8 cells across lung adenocarcinoma regions. TCRdb recomputed calls from the PCR reads with MiXCR, one row per CDR3 protein. This table has about 25,000 distinct CDR3 sequences, more than 45% appearing once. The sequence was obtained from a male donor with lung adenocarcinoma. The CD4 and CD8 labels of this study may be unreliable. The chain combines TRBV6-1 with TRBJ2-3; D not certain. Input material: CD8+ T cells from the center of a lung tumor. The CDR3 here is CASAKVVRATDTQYF. The CDR3 DNA follows: TGTGCCAGCGCCAAGGTCGTACGAGCCACAGATACGCAGTATTTC.